This TCR beta chain derives from a study of identical twins. Points from the study as a whole: Possibly, invariant MAIT and iNKT cells partly confounded zero-insertion analyses. Insertions ran lower in abundant cord blood beta clonotypes, though not in memory repertoires.

All donors were healthy Caucasians. Many counts were recorded for this clonotype. Its antigen is undetermined. A universal primer site was incorporated via template switching, and the cDNA contained unique molecular identifiers. TCRdb re-derived calls from the 5' RACE reads in MiXCR, one entry per CDR3 protein. The data contain hundreds of thousands of distinct CDR3 sequences, around 6.6% of them singletons. CDR3 length: 14 amino acids. V shed 7 bases, J shed 7 bases, and the junction held 14 bases outside the gene matches. The germline V gene encodes CDR1 SQVTM and CDR2 ANQGSEA. These records were also assigned to another study, of yellow fever vaccine responses in identical twins.

The source is a woman younger than 30 in good health. The chain couples TRBV29-1 to TRBJ1-2, with 8 bases matching TRBD1. Source material: memory (CD45RO+) T cells sorted from blood. CDR3 nucleotide sequence: TGCAGCGCTGGGACCAGGGGGCAACACATTGGCTACACCTTC. Protein product: CSAGTRGQHIGYTF.